These T cell receptor beta chains were read from a single sample in a study of cytomegalovirus exposure and HLA in healthy donors. Assay used: immunoSEQ multiplex PCR; TCRdb lists only in-frame clones, some missing. The sample lists about 130,000 clones, roughly 88% occurring once. The specimen sequenced was PBMCs. These receptors were taken from a boy aged 5-17 years in good health and CMV-seronegative. Both conserved end residues are part of each CDR3. The D gene is left open where the match is weak. Size is stated for part of the rows, as once, few or many counts, or as a class when the clone is expanded.

size: few
D: -
V: TRBV6-5
J: TRBJ2-5
CDR3: CASSYYGIQETQYF
DNA: TGTGCCAGCAGTTACTACGGGATCCAAGAGACCCAGTACTTC

size: -
D: TRBD1
V: TRBV7-6
J: TRBJ1-4
CDR3: CASSFLGRGREKLFF
DNA: TGTGCCAGCAGCTTTTTGGGCAGGGGGAGAGAAAAACTGTTTTTT

size: -
D: TRBD1
V: TRBV7-9
J: TRBJ1-1
CDR3: CASSRRGQGATEAFF
DNA: TGTGCCAGCAGCCGCCGCGGACAGGGGGCAACTGAAGCTTTCTTT

size: -
D: -
V: TRBV4-1
J: TRBJ1-2
CDR3: CASSQPPGTSPNYGYTF
DNA: TGCGCCAGCAGCCAACCCCCCGGGACATCTCCTAACTATGGCTACACCTTC

size: few
D: -
V: TRBV5-1
J: TRBJ2-7
CDR3: CASSSQGYEQYF
DNA: TGCGCCAGCAGCTCACAGGGCTACGAGCAGTACTTC

size: -
D: TRBD1
V: TRBV15
J: TRBJ1-6
CDR3: CATSSGQGDNSPLHF
DNA: TGTGCCACCAGCAGCGGTCAGGGGGATAATTCACCCCTCCACTTT

size: -
D: TRBD1
V: TRBV6-5
J: TRBJ1-1
CDR3: CASSYSAGQGTEAFF
DNA: TGTGCCAGCAGTTACTCAGCGGGACAGGGGACTGAAGCTTTCTTT

size: -
D: TRBD1
V: TRBV4-1
J: TRBJ2-5
CDR3: CASSQGTGQETQYF
DNA: TGCGCCAGCAGCCAAGGGACAGGACAAGAGACCCAGTACTTC

size: -
D: TRBD1
V: TRBV7-9
J: TRBJ2-7
CDR3: CASSFMTGGSYEQYF
DNA: TGTGCCAGCAGCTTTATGACAGGGGGGTCCTACGAGCAGTACTTC

size: few
D: -
V: TRBV18
J: TRBJ1-4
CDR3: CASSPGGATNEKLFF
DNA: TGTGCCAGCTCCCCCGGGGGGGCAACTAATGAAAAACTGTTTTTT

size: -
D: TRBD1
V: TRBV4-3
J: TRBJ2-2
CDR3: CASSRDRAIGELFF
DNA: TGCGCCAGCAGCCGTGACAGGGCCATCGGGGAGCTGTTTTTT

size: -
D: TRBD1
V: TRBV7-2
J: TRBJ2-7
CDR3: CASSPGQGRFFEQYF
DNA: TGTGCCAGCAGCCCTGGACAGGGAAGGTTTTTCGAGCAGTACTTC